This T cell receptor beta chain was recorded in a study of regulatory T cells in long-lasting Graves disease. Assembly of TCR beta libraries relied on iRepertoire HTBI primers together with Arm-PCR of CDR3 regions. TCRdb processed the multiplex PCR reads anew with MiXCR; each CDR3 protein has one entry. This table holds about 470,000 distinct CDR3 sequences, 15% found once. Time point in this sample: newly diagnosed GD, antithyroid drugs for less than 3 months. With RNA extracted from PBMCs as input, the TCR library was made. Investigators report Graves' disease was diagnosed under American Thyroid Association guidelines. In this sample, this clonotype turned up many times. Another study also made use of these data, one on T cells in Graves' hyperthyroidism and ophthalmopathy. That source reports: Patients were excluded for uncontrolled infection, other autoimmune disease, pregnancy or lactation. Peripheral blood also featured most of the thyroid clonotypes expanded above 0.001.

The sample here was peripheral blood mononuclear cells (PBMCs), taken at new diagnosis, from a patient treated with antithyroid drugs. This receptor was taken from a woman in her twenties or thirties with Graves disease.

CDR3 nucleotide sequence: TGTGCCAGCATACGGGACGGGGAGGGGATTGAAAAACTGTTTTTT. Residues: CASIRDGEGIEKLFF. The chain couples TRBV28 to TRBJ1-4; D is perhaps TRBD1 (5 bases). Trimming left V 7 bases short and J 7 bases short, with 19 bases between. CDR1 and CDR2 from the germline V gene are MDHEN and SYDVKM. There are 15 residues in the CDR3.